The 23 T cell receptor beta chains listed next were all sequenced from one sample in a study of blood T cell repertoires in COVID-19. Libraries were prepared by immunoSEQ multiplex PCR; TCRdb keeps only in-frame clonotypes and omits some of them. Of 240,000 or so clones listed, approximately 80% were seen once; the top ten hold about 2%. Sample: peripheral blood. The receptors come from a man younger than 45 who had recovered from COVID-19.

The CDR3 DNA reads as TGTGCCAGCAGCGCCTTCCTCGAGGGGGGCACAGATACGCAGTATTTT. Encoded protein: CASSAFLEGGTDTQYF. The V and J genes are TRBV7-8 and TRBJ2-3, with D tentatively TRBD1 (6 bases). V was clipped by 5 bases and J by 1 base, with 16 bases between them. The CDR3 runs 16 residues. Germline CDR1 is SGHVS and CDR2 is FQNEAQ.

The CDR3 region is CATSDLRRSGQGLDSNQPQHF. In DNA, the CDR3 is TGTGCCACCAGTGATTTGCGACGGTCGGGACAGGGCTTGGATAGCAATCAGCCCCAGCATTTT. The rearrangement uses TRBV24-1 and TRBJ1-5; 9 nucleotides match TRBD1. The germline gives CDR1 KGHDR, CDR2 SFDVKD. The CDR3 runs to 21 residues. The V segment lost 0 bases and the J segment 0 bases; nucleotides outside the gene matches: 14.

The chain couples TRBV7-2 to TRBJ1-2, with a tentative D call TRBD1 (5 bases). The CDR3 covers 14 residues. Germline V lookup: CDR1 SGHTA, CDR2 FQGNSA. Trimming pared 5 bases from V and 3 bases from J, leaving 13 bases between. The CDR3 spells CASSPWGGDYGYTF. As DNA, the CDR3 is TGTGCCAGCAGCCCCTGGGGGGGAGACTATGGCTACACCTTC.

V and J are TRBV7-9 and TRBJ1-2, with D unresolved. This CDR3 is 15 amino acids long. CDR1 and CDR2 from the germline V gene are SEHNR and FQNEAQ (reference sequence). V dropped 0 bases and J dropped 2 bases, with 10 bases sitting between them. CDR3: CASSLAQSRNYGYTF. CDR3 bases: TGTGCCAGCAGCTTAGCTCAATCCAGAAACTATGGCTACACCTTC.

CDR3 protein: CASSWSGGPDTQYF. The CDR3 nucleotides read TGTGCCAGCAGCTGGAGCGGGGGGCCAGATACGCAGTATTTT. This chain links TRBV5-4 with TRBJ2-3; TRBD2 matches at 9 bases. J was trimmed by 4 bases and V by 3 bases; bases with no gene match: 3. The CDR3 length is 14 residues. Germline CDR1 SGHNT, CDR2 YYREEE (reference sequence).

The genes are TRBV28 and TRBJ1-4; TRBD1 aligns across 7 bases. CDR1 is MDHEN, CDR2 SYDVKM, per germline. V dropped 3 bases and J dropped 5; count of bases not matched to a gene: 6. The CDR3 runs 15 residues. The CDR3 nucleotides are TGTGCCAGCAGTTTCCAGGACAGGTGGAATGAAAAACTGTTTTTT. Amino acids: CASSFQDRWNEKLFF.

This chain joins TRBV27 and TRBJ2-7, with D hard to call. From germline, CDR1 is MNHEY and CDR2 SMNVEV (reference sequence). The length of the CDR3 is 11 residues. Trimming removed 10 bases from V and 4 bases from J, with 11 bases in between. As DNA, the CDR3 is TGTGCCACCCGAGCTAATTACGAGCAGTACTTC. Translated, it gives CATRANYEQYF.

The chain joins TRBV2 to TRBJ2-4; D not resolved. Per germline, CDR1 SNHLY and CDR2 FYNNEI. The CDR3 extends over 14 amino acids. V was cut by 5 bases and J by 0 bases, with 8 bases left in between. CDR3 DNA sequence: TGTGCCAGCAGTCCCCGACTAGCCAAAAACATTCAGTACTTC. This gives the protein CASSPRLAKNIQYF. Full variable domain (remainder filled in from reference TRBV2 and TRBJ2-4): EPEVTQTPSHQVTQMGQEVILRCVPISNHLYFYWYRQILGQKVEFLVSFYNNEISEKSEIFDDQFSVERPDGSNFTLKIRSTKLEDSAMYFCASSPRLAKNIQYFGAGTRLSVL.

CDR3 loop: CASSLPSGARKETQYF. The CDR3 DNA is TGTGCCAGCAGTTTACCCTCCGGAGCCAGAAAAGAGACCCAGTACTTC. The V and J genes are TRBV27 and TRBJ2-5, with no clear D. Trimming stripped 2 bases from V and 3 bases from J, with 16 bases between. The CDR3 loop spans 16 amino acids. Germline V gives CDR1 MNHEY, CDR2 SMNVEV (reference sequence).

The chain uses TRBV7-6 and TRBJ2-7; weak D call: TRBD2 (5 bases). The V end lost 2 bases, the J end lost 7 bases, and 18 bases lay between the germline ends. Germline V gene sequence: CDR1 SGHVS, CDR2 FNYEAQ. CDR3 length: 15 residues. In DNA form, the CDR3 reads TGTGCCAGCAGCTTATTCGCCGGGGTTATGGGAGAGCAGTACTTC. Translated: CASSLFAGVMGEQYF.

V usage is TRBV10-1 and J usage is TRBJ2-1, with 8 bases lining up with TRBD2. This CDR3 has 16 amino acids. J gave up 6 bases and V 8 bases, and 15 bases lay outside the gene matches. CDR1 and CDR2 from the germline V gene are WNHNN and SYGVQD (reference sequence). The CDR3 DNA is TGCGCCAGCCAGGCGCGGGGGGCCCTTCGATCCAATGAGCAGTTCTTC. It yields the protein CASQARGALRSNEQFF.

This clone was found once. Here the CDR3 DNA reads TGTGCCAGCAGTTTAGGGCAGTTCTATGGCTACACCTTC. It is translated as CASSLGQFYGYTF. This sequence joins TRBV12-3 or TRBV12-4 and TRBJ1-2; D ambiguous. V dropped 1 base and J dropped 4 bases, with 7 bases sitting between them. This CDR3 is built from 13 residues.

This clone showed up just a few times. This sequence joins TRBV2 and TRBJ2-3, with D possibly TRBD1 on 5 matching bases. This CDR3 comprises 15 residues. Trimming removed 4 bases at V and 2 bases at J, with 13 bases between. Germline loops: CDR1 SNHLY, CDR2 FYNNEI. CDR3 nucleotide sequence: TGTGCCAGCAGTGCCTCGGCAGGGCCCACAGATACGCAGTATTTT. Amino acid sequence: CASSASAGPTDTQYF.

This rearrangement joins TRBV9 to TRBJ1-2; TRBD1 agrees at 9 bases. The CDR3 length is 15 residues. Trimming removed 4 bases from V and 7 bases from J; junction bases left unmatched: 11. Germline V lookup: CDR1 SGDLS, CDR2 YYNGEE. CDR3 protein: CASSPDTGGAGGYTF. In nucleotides, the CDR3 is TGTGCCAGCAGCCCCGATACAGGGGGCGCGGGTGGCTACACCTTC.

The J gene is TRBJ1-3, the V gene TRBV6-6; the D gene is possibly TRBD1 (5 bases). Germline V lookup: CDR1 MNHNY, CDR2 SVGAGI (reference sequence). There are 15 residues in the CDR3. V was clipped by 6 bases and J by 4 bases, with 16 bases between them. The DNA for the CDR3 is TGTGCCAGCAGGAACGCACGGGGGTCCGGAAACACCATATATTTT. Amino acids: CASRNARGSGNTIYF.

The rearrangement uses TRBV2 and TRBJ2-2, with TRBD2 as a possible D gene (5 bases). Germline values: CDR1 SNHLY, CDR2 FYNNEI. The CDR3 length is 15 residues. With 2 bases removed from V and 4 bases from J, the gap between germline ends came to 11 bases. The CDR3 nucleotides are TGTGCCAGCAGTGAACCGCCGGCGGGCACCGGGGAGCTGTTTTTT. Its protein is CASSEPPAGTGELFF. Combining the CDR3 with reference TRBV2 and TRBJ2-2 gives the whole variable domain EPEVTQTPSHQVTQMGQEVILRCVPISNHLYFYWYRQILGQKVEFLVSFYNNEISEKSEIFDDQFSVERPDGSNFTLKIRSTKLEDSAMYFCASSEPPAGTGELFFGEGSRLTVL.

This clone was seen only once. The V and J genes are TRBV18 and TRBJ2-7; D remains unclear. Trimming removed 1 base from V and 5 bases from J, with 9 bases in between. Per germline, CDR1 KGHSH and CDR2 LQKENI. The CDR3 is 13 amino acids. The CDR3 nucleotides read TGTGCCAGCTCACCACAATGGGCCGACGAGCAGTACTTC. It yields the protein CASSPQWADEQYF.

The chain is built from TRBV5-6 and TRBJ2-5, with 10 nucleotides matching TRBD1. Germline trimming cut 4 bases from V and 2 bases from J; bases unmatched to any gene: 5. The germline V gene has CDR1 SGHDT and CDR2 YYEEEE. The CDR3 runs 15 residues. CDR3 in DNA: TGTGCCAGCAGCGCCCGGGACAGGGGTCAAGAGACCCAGTACTTC. It yields the protein CASSARDRGQETQYF.

The chain has TRBV5-1 and TRBJ2-3; the D is unclear. With 1 base removed from V and 0 bases from J, the gap between germline ends came to 9 bases. Germline loops: CDR1 SGHRS, CDR2 YFSETQ. This CDR3 is built from 15 residues. In nucleotides, the CDR3 is TGCGCCAGCAGCTTGTTTGCGCTGAGCACAGATACGCAGTATTTT. Translation: CASSLFALSTDTQYF.

The gene calls are TRBV18 and TRBJ2-7; 7 positions match TRBD1. CDR3 length: 13 amino acids. In germline, CDR1 is KGHSH, CDR2 LQKENI. V dropped 3 bases and J dropped 7; count of bases not matched to a gene: 6. CDR3 bases: TGTGCCAGCTCACCGATCGAGGGGGCTGAGCAGTACGTC. It is translated as CASSPIEGAEQYV.

The CDR3 loop is CASRYNTGTGELFF. For the CDR3, the DNA is TGTGCCAGCAGATATAACACAGGGACCGGGGAGCTGTTTTTT. The V gene is TRBV11-2, the J gene TRBJ2-2; D perhaps matches TRBD1 (6 bases). The germline CDR1 and CDR2 sequences are SGHAT and FQNNGV. Trimming took off 6 bases at V and 5 bases at J, with 13 bases between the two ends. The CDR3 loop spans 14 amino acids.

The chain couples TRBV7-9 to TRBJ1-4; TRBD1 might be the D (6 bases). V lost 7 bases, J lost 6 bases, and 15 bases lay in between. This CDR3 is built from 14 residues. Germline loops: CDR1 SEHNR, CDR2 FQNEAQ (reference sequence). CDR3 loop: CASNRGAEDEKLFF. The CDR3 DNA follows: TGTGCCAGCAATCGGGGGGCTGAAGATGAAAAACTGTTTTTT.

This clone was detected many times. V is TRBV7-9 and J is TRBJ2-2, with a weak D call TRBD2 (6 bases). The CDR3 runs 15 residues. The ends were cut back, 3 bases at V and 7 bases at J, with 15 bases in the middle. CDR1 is SEHNR, CDR2 FQNEAQ, per germline (reference sequence). DNA of the CDR3: TGTGCCAGCAGCTTGAGAACCGCGGGGCGCGGGGAGCTGTTTTTT. It specifies CASSLRTAGRGELFF.